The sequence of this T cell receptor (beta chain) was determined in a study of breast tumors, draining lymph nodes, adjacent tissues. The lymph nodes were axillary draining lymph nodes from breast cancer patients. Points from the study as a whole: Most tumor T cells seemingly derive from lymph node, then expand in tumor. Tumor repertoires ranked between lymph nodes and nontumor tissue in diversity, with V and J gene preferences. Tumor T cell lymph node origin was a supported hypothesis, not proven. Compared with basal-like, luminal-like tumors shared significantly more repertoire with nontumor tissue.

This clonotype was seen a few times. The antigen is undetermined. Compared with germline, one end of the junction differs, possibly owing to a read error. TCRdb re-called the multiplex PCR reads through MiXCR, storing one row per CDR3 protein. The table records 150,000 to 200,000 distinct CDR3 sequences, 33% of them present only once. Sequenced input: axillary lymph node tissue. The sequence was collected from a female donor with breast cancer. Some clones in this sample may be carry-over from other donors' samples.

CDR3 DNA sequence: TGTGCCAGCAGCTTGATCCAGTCCCCCCAAGAGACCCAGCACTTC. Amino acid sequence: CASSLIQSPQETQHF. V gene TRBV7-9 combines with J gene TRBJ2-5, with D hard to call. The CDR3 is 15 residues long. The germline V gene encodes CDR1 SEHNR and CDR2 FQNEAQ (reference sequence).